This T cell receptor beta chain emerged from a study of CD8+CD57+ T cells in acquired aplastic anemia. Study-level information: Mean yield of DNA from sorted CD4+ and CD8+ cells was 3.2 ug. Researchers reported that healthy donors averaged approximately 10 million reads for CD4+ cells.

This clonotype was seen ten or more times. Profiling that covered TCR beta VDJ and CDR3 relied on genomic DNA as its template. TCRdb redid the calling of the reads with MiXCR, one entry per CDR3 protein. The sample carries around 400,000 distinct CDR3 sequences, 65% to 80% recorded once. Looked up from germline, CDR1 is SGHTA and CDR2 is FQGNSA. Trimming removed 5 bases from V and 4 bases from J, with 14 bases in between. The CDR3 extends over 14 amino acids. This sequence was found in a human donor in good health, serving as a control. V gene TRBV7-2 combines with J gene TRBJ1-1; a weak D match, TRBD1 (5 bases). Sequenced input: sorted CD4+, CD8+, or CD8+CD57+ T cells (not recorded which) from PBMCs. The CDR3 reads CASSKQGYGTEAFF. The CDR3 DNA reads as TGTGCCAGCAGCAAGCAGGGTTATGGCACTGAAGCTTTCTTT.